These T cell receptor beta chains were read from a single sample in a study of shared clonotypes between healthy human individuals. Repertoires were generated with immunoSEQ multiplex PCR, while TCRdb's copy carries only in-frame clones and drops some. The table lists under 1,100,000 clones, around three quarters of them singletons. Sequencing used memory CD4+ T cells from PBMCs. Receptor source: a man between 18 and 35 years old in good health. Some clones in this sample may be carry-over from other donors' samples. Both conserved end residues are part of each CDR3. Fields, in order: D gene, J gene, V gene, clone size, CDR3 protein, CDR3 DNA. The D gene is left open where the match is weak. Rows give clone size only sometimes, using once, few, many, or a class for an expanded clone.

>NA|TRBJ2-7|TRBV20-1|NA
CSVSGEQYF
TGCAGTGTATCAGGCGAGCAGTACTTC
>NA|TRBJ2-2|TRBV7-2|NA
CASSLLGNTGELFF
TGTGCCAGCAGCTTACTCGGCAACACCGGGGAGCTGTTTTTT
>TRBD1|TRBJ1-1|TRBV15|NA
CATSRDLTGRDTEAFF
TGTGCCACCAGCAGAGATCTGACAGGGAGGGACACTGAAGCTTTCTTT
>NA|TRBJ2-5|TRBV18|NA
CASSPPEGTGGTQYF
TGTGCCAGCTCACCACCGGAAGGAACCGGAGGGACCCAGTACTTC
>NA|TRBJ1-1|TRBV10-3|NA
CASGKGGPEAFF
TGTGCCTCCGGGAAGGGCGGGCCTGAAGCTTTCTTT
>TRBD2|TRBJ2-1|TRBV9|NA
CASSSTSEKADEQFF
TGTGCCAGCAGCTCCACTAGCGAGAAAGCGGATGAGCAGTTCTTC
>NA|TRBJ2-2|TRBV7-9|NA
CASSPAARQNTGELFF
TGTGCCAGCAGTCCCGCAGCTAGGCAGAACACCGGGGAGCTGTTTTTT
>NA|TRBJ2-3|TRBV21-1|NA
CASSKRPGDTQYF
TGTGCCAGCAGCAAACGACCGGGAGATACGCAGTATTTT
>NA|TRBJ1-2|TRBV28|few
CASSTGGPNYGYTF
TGTGCCAGCAGTACTGGGGGTCCTAACTATGGCTACACCTTC
>NA|TRBJ2-2|TRBV7-6|NA
CASSLAHISNTGELFF
TGTGCCAGCAGCTTAGCGCACATTTCGAACACCGGGGAGCTGTTTTTT
>NA|TRBJ2-2|TRBV5-1|NA
CASSPNPRDQNTGELFF
TGCGCCAGCAGCCCAAACCCAAGGGACCAAAACACCGGGGAGCTGTTTTTT
>NA|TRBJ1-4|TRBV28|NA
CASSSVRRLPHNEKLFF
TGTGCCAGCAGTTCCGTCCGGCGCCTCCCCCATAATGAAAAACTGTTTTTT
>NA|TRBJ2-3|TRBV29-1|NA
CSVDREDTQYF
TGCAGCGTTGACAGGGAAGATACGCAGTATTTT
>NA|TRBJ2-1|TRBV10-1|NA
CSLNGVWYNEQFF
TGCTCCTTGAACGGGGTTTGGTACAATGAGCAGTTCTTC
>NA|TRBJ1-1|TRBV11-2|NA
CASSLDRANAEAFF
TGTGCCAGCAGCTTGGACAGAGCGAACGCTGAAGCTTTCTTT
>NA|TRBJ1-2|TRBV4-1|few
CASSQPFPRTVAYGYTF
TGCGCCAGCAGCCAACCCTTCCCCCGGACAGTAGCCTATGGCTACACCTTC
>NA|TRBJ2-2|TRBV29-1|NA
CSVDPAGTGELFF
TGCAGCGTTGACCCCGCGGGAACCGGGGAGCTGTTTTTT
>NA|TRBJ1-2|TRBV28|NA
CASSLSQVLNYGYTF
TGTGCCAGCAGTTTGTCTCAGGTGCTTAACTATGGCTACACCTTC
>NA|TRBJ2-5|TRBV4-2|once
CASSQVIAGPQETQYF
TGTGCCAGCAGCCAAGTAATCGCAGGACCCCAAGAGACCCAGTACTTC
>NA|TRBJ2-3|TRBV5-1|NA
CASSFGRIATDTQYF
TGCGCCAGCAGCTTTGGTCGGATAGCCACAGATACGCAGTATTTT
>NA|TRBJ1-2|TRBV2|NA
CASSPRGVLYGYTF
TGTGCCAGCAGTCCCCGGGGCGTCCTCTATGGCTACACCTTC
>TRBD1|TRBJ2-2|TRBV4-1|NA
CASSRGDRGPGELFF
TGCGCCAGCAGCCGGGGGGACAGGGGGCCCGGGGAGCTGTTTTTT
>NA|TRBJ2-2|TRBV7-8|NA
CASSFGPYGANTGELFF
TGTGCCAGCAGCTTCGGCCCATATGGGGCGAACACCGGGGAGCTGTTTTTT
>NA|TRBJ2-7|TRBV7-2|NA
CASSPGGAGTYEQYF
TGTGCCAGCAGCCCTGGAGGGGCCGGCACCTACGAGCAGTACTTC
>NA|TRBJ2-1|TRBV21-1|few
CASSSCGTSGRRQFF
TGTGCCAGCAGCTCCTGCGGGACTAGCGGGAGGAGGCAGTTCTTC
>NA|TRBJ2-7|TRBV2|NA
CASSEGGPYEQYF
TGTGCCAGCAGTGAAGGAGGCCCCTACGAGCAGTACTTC
>NA|TRBJ2-5|TRBV21-1|NA
CASSPKYTFSETQYF
TGTGCCAGCAGCCCTAAGTACACTTTCTCTGAGACCCAGTACTTC
>TRBD2|TRBJ2-5|TRBV5-8|NA
CASSPSGRETQYF
TGTGCCAGCAGCCCTAGCGGGAGAGAGACCCAGTACTTC
>TRBD2|TRBJ2-7|TRBV19|NA
CASSIVAGSGNQGQYF
TGTGCCAGTAGTATAGTAGCGGGCAGCGGGAACCAGGGGCAGTACTTC
>NA|TRBJ2-7|TRBV6-5|NA
CASRQGTYEQYF
TGTGCCAGCAGACAGGGCACCTACGAGCAGTACTTC
>NA|TRBJ1-1|TRBV21-1|NA
CASSKTILPLPGQNTEAFF
TGTGCCAGCAGCAAAACCATTCTTCCCCTTCCGGGCCAGAACACTGAAGCTTTCTTT
>NA|TRBJ2-5|TRBV5-6|NA
CASSLVSYQETQYF
TGTGCCAGCAGCTTGGTATCTTACCAAGAGACCCAGTACTTC
>NA|TRBJ2-7|TRBV6-5|NA
CASSYGRGTYEQYF
TGTGCCAGCAGTTATGGCAGGGGTACCTACGAGCAGTACTTC
>TRBD2|TRBJ2-1|TRBV15|few
CATSRGQASGRNEQFF
TGTGCCACCAGCAGAGGCCAAGCGAGCGGGAGGAATGAGCAGTTCTTC
>NA|TRBJ2-3|TRBV6-1|once
CASSPPSDTQYF
TGTGCCAGCAGTCCTCCGTCCGATACGCAGTATTTT
>TRBD1|TRBJ2-1|TRBV18|few
CASSPGTGSYNEQFF
TGTGCCAGCTCACCAGGGACAGGGTCCTACAATGAGCAGTTCTTC
>TRBD2|TRBJ2-7|TRBV7-2|NA
CASSLVGGTSAVVEQYF
TGTGCCAGCAGCTTAGTGGGTGGGACTAGCGCGGTGGTCGAGCAGTACTTC
>TRBD2|TRBJ2-3|TRBV10-3|NA
CAISGLAVTTDTQYF
TGTGCCATCAGTGGACTAGCCGTTACCACAGATACGCAGTATTTT
>TRBD1|TRBJ2-6|TRBV7-9|NA
CASSLGQGASGANVLTF
TGTGCCAGCAGCCTCGGACAGGGGGCCTCAGGGGCCAACGTCCTGACTTTC
>TRBD1|TRBJ1-2|TRBV4-3|NA
CASSPFSTGGPYGYTF
TGCGCCAGCAGCCCCTTCTCGACAGGGGGCCCATATGGCTACACCTTC
>NA|TRBJ2-1|TRBV15|NA
CATSRDRLTNNNEQFF
TGTGCCACCAGCAGAGATCGCCTGACAAACAACAATGAGCAGTTCTTC
>NA|TRBJ2-5|TRBV7-9|NA
CASSLMTREETQYF
TGTGCCAGCAGCTTAATGACTAGGGAAGAGACCCAGTACTTC
>NA|TRBJ1-5|TRBV19|NA
CASNLLGDQPQHF
TGTGCCAGTAACCTGCTGGGAGATCAGCCCCAGCATTTT
>NA|TRBJ2-1|TRBV11-2|NA
CASSKEVSYNEQFF
TGTGCCAGCAGTAAAGAGGTCTCCTACAATGAGCAGTTCTTC
>NA|TRBJ2-3|TRBV29-1|NA
CSVVWTTDTQYF
TGCAGCGTTGTTTGGACCACAGATACGCAGTATTTT
>TRBD1|TRBJ1-1|TRBV15|NA
CATSRWDRGPLTSEAFF
TGTGCCACCAGCAGGTGGGACAGGGGGCCATTGACGTCTGAAGCTTTCTTT
>NA|TRBJ1-1|TRBV6-1|NA
CASSPRTSLNTEAFF
TGTGCCAGCAGCCCCCGGACCTCTTTGAACACTGAAGCTTTCTTT
>NA|TRBJ2-4|TRBV7-6|few
CASSLGSPDDLAKNIQYF
TGTGCCAGCAGCTTAGGGAGTCCCGACGACTTAGCCAAAAACATTCAGTACTTC
>TRBD1|TRBJ2-5|TRBV28|many
CASSLPQGQNQETQYF
TGTGCCAGCAGTTTACCCCAGGGACAGAACCAAGAGACCCAGTACTTC
>NA|TRBJ1-2|TRBV28|few
CASSPQGNYGYTF
TGTGCCAGCAGCCCCCAGGGGAACTATGGCTACACCTTC
>NA|TRBJ2-1|TRBV10-3|NA
CAISPLQVNEQFF
TGTGCCATCAGCCCCCTGCAAGTCAATGAGCAGTTCTTC
>NA|TRBJ2-1|TRBV7-9|many
CASSLQTLFRYNEQFF
TGTGCCAGCAGCTTACAGACTCTCTTTCGCTACAATGAGCAGTTCTTC
>NA|TRBJ2-7|TRBV5-1|NA
CASSFGPTSSYEQYF
TGCGCCAGCAGCTTCGGACCGACAAGCTCCTACGAGCAGTACTTC
>NA|TRBJ1-4|TRBV28|NA
CASRAGAGGEKLFF
TGTGCCAGCAGGGCGGGGGCAGGAGGGGAAAAACTGTTTTTT